This T cell receptor (beta chain) comes out of a study of T cells in Graves' hyperthyroidism and ophthalmopathy. Whole-study results and caveats: Model predictions of ophthalmopathy came a median approximately 6.8 months before onset.

In this sample, this clonotype turned up a few times. Its specificity is unknown. J was trimmed by 6 bases and V by 3 bases; bases with no gene match: 5. The CDR3 contains 14 residues. From RNA transcripts, TCR beta CDR3 regions were amplified. The TCR CDR3 was amplified in a first-round RT-PCR using the HTBI primer set. TCRdb called the multiplex PCR reads again in MiXCR, with one record for every CDR3 protein. The table has 540,000 or so distinct CDR3 sequences, just over 45% seen once. The rearrangement links TRBV12-3 or TRBV12-4 to TRBJ1-2, with 9 positions matching TRBD1. This receptor was obtained from an adult woman with Graves' disease, either hyperthyroidism or ophthalmopathy (not recorded which). Sequenced sample: peripheral blood or thyroid tissue (not recorded which). DNA of the CDR3: TGTGCCAGCAGTTTGTGGGACAGGGATAATGGCTACACCTTC. As protein: CASSLWDRDNGYTF.